This T cell receptor (beta chain) stems from a study of human T cells and chemical hapten exposure. Study information: Patients got weekly scalp diphenylcyclopropenone doses over the roughly 22-week study. The patients were mostly female; they had alopecia areata, totalis or universalis. Study-level results: After DPC sensitization, TCRs above 1 in 1000 frequency showed no change.

Time point meaning: patch test 2, 6 weeks after DPC sensitization. This sample's treatment: therapeutic diphenylcyclopropenone sensitization with weekly scalp DPC. The germline V gene encodes CDR1 SGHTA and CDR2 FQGNSA. Trimming cost V 5 bases and J 1 base, with 11 bases left between them. The CDR3 has 14 residues. In the original analysis: Per-sample TCR counts ranged from about 20,000 to 690,600, median 95,638. TCRdb ran MiXCR on the RACE reads and lists one entry per CDR3 protein. TCRdb's processing, not the authors', yielded these V and J calls. The data contain 65,000 to 95,000 distinct CDR3 sequences, about 6.6% of them seen just once; the ten biggest clones take up approximately 1.2%. This clonotype was seen ten or more times. The antigen remains undetermined.

The rearrangement links TRBV7-2 to TRBJ1-1; D is undetermined. The sample was whole blood, taken in connection with sensitization to the hapten diphenylcyclopropenone (DPC). This receptor was obtained from a woman between 25 and 40 years old with alopecia areata. Some clones in this sample may be carry-over from other donors' samples. CDR3 sequence: CASSPLPENTEAFF. The CDR3 bases are TGTGCCAGCAGCCCCCTACCAGAGAACACTGAAGCTTTCTTT.